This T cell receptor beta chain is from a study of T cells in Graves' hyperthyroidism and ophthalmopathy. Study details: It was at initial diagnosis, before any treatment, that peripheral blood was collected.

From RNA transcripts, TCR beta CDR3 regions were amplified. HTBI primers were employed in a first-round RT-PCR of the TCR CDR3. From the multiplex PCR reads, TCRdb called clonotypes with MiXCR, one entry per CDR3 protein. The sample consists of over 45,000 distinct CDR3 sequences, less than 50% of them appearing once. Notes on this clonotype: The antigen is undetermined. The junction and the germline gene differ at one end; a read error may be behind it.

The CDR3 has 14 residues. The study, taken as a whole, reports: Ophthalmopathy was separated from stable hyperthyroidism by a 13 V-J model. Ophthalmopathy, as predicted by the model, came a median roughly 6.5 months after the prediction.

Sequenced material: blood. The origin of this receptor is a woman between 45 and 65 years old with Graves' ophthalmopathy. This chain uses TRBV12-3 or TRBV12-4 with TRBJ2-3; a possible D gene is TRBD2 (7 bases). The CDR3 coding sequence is TGTGCCAGCAGTAGACTGGCGGGGGCAGATACGCAGGATTTT. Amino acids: CASSRLAGADTQDF.